A single T cell receptor (beta chain) is shown here with its context. This sample stems from a study of blood T cell repertoires in COVID-19. Study context: The United States, Italy and Spain provided the acute and convalescent COVID-19 samples.

The CDR3 sequence is 12 residues long. The V end was cut by 5 bases, the J end by 6 bases, with 7 bases between. The V gene's germline CDR1 is SGHAT and CDR2 FQNNGV. Method: immunoSEQ multiplex PCR; TCRdb's copy keeps in-frame clones and lacks some. The data contain some 68,000 clones, roughly nine tenths of them singletons. The TCR was taken from a man over 45 with active COVID-19. Sample: peripheral blood. The chain has TRBV11-2 and TRBJ2-2, with D unresolved. The CDR3 coding sequence is TGTGCCAGCAGCGAGTTAGCCGGGGAGCTGTTTTTT. It yields the protein CASSELAGELFF. The complete variable domain, with remaining parts taken from reference TRBV11-2 and TRBJ2-2, reads EAGVAQSPRYKIIEKRQSVAFWCNPISGHATLYWYQQILGQGPKLLIQFQNNGVVDDSQLPKDRFSAERLKGVDSTLKIQPAKLEDSAVYLCASSELAGELFFGEGSRLTVL.